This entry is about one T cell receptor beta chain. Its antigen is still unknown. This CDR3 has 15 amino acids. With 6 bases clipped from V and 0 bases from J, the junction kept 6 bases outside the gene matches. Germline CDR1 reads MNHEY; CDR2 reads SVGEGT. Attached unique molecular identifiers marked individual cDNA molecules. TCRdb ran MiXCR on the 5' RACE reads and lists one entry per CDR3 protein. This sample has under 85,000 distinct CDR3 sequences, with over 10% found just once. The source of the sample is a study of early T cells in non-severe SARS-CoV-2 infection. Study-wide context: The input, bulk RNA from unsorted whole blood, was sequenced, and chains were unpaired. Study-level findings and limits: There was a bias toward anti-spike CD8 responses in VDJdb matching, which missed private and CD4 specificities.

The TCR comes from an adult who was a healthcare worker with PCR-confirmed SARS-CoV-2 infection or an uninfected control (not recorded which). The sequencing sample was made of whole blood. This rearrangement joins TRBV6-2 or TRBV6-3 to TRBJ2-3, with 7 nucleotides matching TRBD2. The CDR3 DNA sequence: TGTGCCAGCAGGGTGGGACTAACTAGCACAGATACGCAGTATTTT. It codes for CASRVGLTSTDTQYF.